The present T cell receptor beta chain was sequenced within a study of blood T cells in healthy people across ages. This clonotype was found many times. Combining a sample-barcoded 5' primer with a J-beta primer mix, a second PCR ran for about 7 to 12 cycles. TCRdb processed the 5' RACE reads anew with MiXCR; each CDR3 protein has one entry. Of about 670,000 distinct CDR3 sequences detected, roughly two fifths appear once; the ten largest clones hold about 32%. The CDR3 spans 15 residues. From germline, CDR1 is SGHTA and CDR2 FQGNSA. Unmatched junction bases numbered 9, after V lost 5 bases and J lost 3 bases.

The chain employs TRBV7-2 and TRBJ2-7, with 8 bases identical to TRBD1. The sequencing input was blood. The clonotype was recovered from a man older than 75 in good health. The CDR3 DNA reads TGTGCCAGCAGCACTCGTACAGGGGGTGACTACGAGCAGTACTTC. Residues: CASSTRTGGDYEQYF.